Below are 28 T cell receptor beta chains sequenced from a single sample in a study of shared clonotypes between healthy human individuals. Sequenced by immunoSEQ multiplex PCR; TCRdb stores in-frame clones only, minus some. The data contain roughly 1 million clones, 70% to 80% of them seen just once; the ten biggest clones take up approximately 1.5%. The sequenced sample consisted of memory CD4+ T cells sorted from blood. Documented subset: CD45RA-negative fraction. All receptors come from a man aged 18 to 30 in good health.

The rearrangement links TRBV5-1 to TRBJ1-1; 8 bases are a match to TRBD1. CDR3 length: 15 residues. Per germline, CDR1 SGHRS and CDR2 YFSETQ. V trimming: 5 bases; J trimming: 0 bases; junction bases outside the gene matches: 6. The CDR3 nucleotides read TGCGCCAGCAGTCCGGGACAGGCCATGAACACTGAAGCTTTCTTT. Amino acid sequence: CASSPGQAMNTEAFF.

The genes are TRBV7-2 and TRBJ2-4, with D maybe TRBD1 (5 bases). This CDR3 has 12 residues. Germline CDR1 and CDR2: SGHTA and FQGNSA. The V gene lost 1 base and the J gene lost 13 bases, with 11 bases spanning the gap. The DNA of the CDR3 is TGTGCCAGCAGCTTAGAAGACAGAGGACAGTACTTC. This sequence encodes CASSLEDRGQYF.

The chain uses TRBV19 and TRBJ1-2, with 8 bases fitting TRBD1. V shed 7 bases, J shed 5 bases, and the junction held 3 bases outside the gene matches. This CDR3 is built from 12 residues. In germline, CDR1 is LNHDA, CDR2 SQIVND (reference sequence). CDR3 residues: CASTRTGYGYTF. In DNA form, the CDR3 reads TGTGCCAGTACCCGGACAGGGTATGGCTACACCTTC.

The chain joins TRBV7-2 to TRBJ2-7; TRBD2 aligns across 14 bases. The CDR3 totals 16 residues. The germline CDR1 and CDR2 sequences are SGHTA and FQGNSA. The V gene end was trimmed by 5 bases and the J gene end by 6 bases; junction bases not matched to a gene: 9. The CDR3 sequence is CASSRTSGRTASEQYF. CDR3 nucleotides: TGTGCCAGCAGCCGGACTAGCGGGAGGACCGCTTCCGAGCAGTACTTC.

V is TRBV28 and J is TRBJ2-1; D may be TRBD1 (6 bases). The CDR3 runs 13 residues. The V end was cut by 10 bases, the J end by 5 bases, with 15 bases between. CDR1 and CDR2 (germline): MDHEN, SYDVKM. CDR3 region: CAMNSGADNEQFF. Written as DNA, the CDR3 is TGTGCCATGAATTCAGGGGCGGACAATGAGCAGTTCTTC.

The gene calls are TRBV5-1 and TRBJ2-1; maybe TRBD2 (6 bases). Germline loops: CDR1 SGHRS, CDR2 YFSETQ. The CDR3 length is 13 residues. Between the trimmed V and J ends, which lost 6 bases and 7 bases, there was a span of 14 bases. The CDR3 DNA reads as TGCGCCAGCACCTCGACGGGGAGGAATGAGCAGTTCTTC. It yields the protein CASTSTGRNEQFF.

The table lists this clone with a count of one. V usage is TRBV5-1 and J usage is TRBJ1-2; D not resolved. V lost 1 base to trimming and J lost 6 bases, with 10 bases between them. The germline V gene has CDR1 SGHRS and CDR2 YFSETQ. The CDR3 consists of 13 residues. The CDR3: CASSLFAGDGYTF. CDR3 sequence (DNA): TGCGCCAGCAGCTTGTTTGCGGGAGATGGCTACACCTTC.

The rearrangement links TRBV2 to TRBJ2-1, with D perhaps TRBD2 (6 bases). CDR1 is SNHLY and CDR2 is FYNNEI in the germline V gene. The CDR3 is 15 amino acids. The V gene lost 6 bases and the J gene lost 3 bases, with 15 bases spanning the gap. The CDR3 here is CASSPRDFNYNEQFF. CDR3 DNA: TGTGCCAGCAGCCCCAGGGACTTTAACTACAATGAGCAGTTCTTC.

The V gene is TRBV5-6, the J gene TRBJ2-7; D possibly corresponds to TRBD2 (6 bases). V was pared by 4 bases and J by 3 bases, with 17 bases between. CDR1 and CDR2 (germline): SGHDT, YYEEEE. CDR3 length: 15 residues. CDR3 sequence reads: CASSLRGSYGYEQYF. The CDR3 DNA follows: TGTGCCAGCAGCCTCCGGGGGAGTTACGGCTACGAGCAGTACTTC. The whole variable domain, filled in from reference TRBV5-6 and TRBJ2-7, reads DAGVTQSPTHLIKTRGQQVTLRCSPKSGHDTVSWYQQALGQGPQFIFQYYEEEERQRGNFPDRFSGHQFPNYSSELNVNALLLGDSALYLCASSLRGSYGYEQYFGPGTRLTVT.

J is TRBJ1-1 and V is TRBV7-6; 9 bases are shared with TRBD1. CDR1 and CDR2 (germline): SGHVS, FNYEAQ. This CDR3 is built from 13 residues. J lost 4 bases, V lost 5 bases, and 2 bases had no gene match. CDR3: CASSRTGVTEAFF. CDR3 coding DNA: TGTGCCAGCAGCCGGACAGGGGTCACTGAAGCTTTCTTT.

This clone was detected only once. The V call is TRBV6-5, the J call TRBJ2-5; D may be TRBD1 or TRBD2 (5 bases each). The CDR3 spans 12 residues. Germline CDR1 MNHEY, CDR2 SVGAGI. V dropped 6 bases and J dropped 6 bases, with 11 bases sitting between them. The CDR3 is CASRGTSQTQYF. CDR3 sequence (DNA): TGTGCCAGCAGAGGGACCTCCCAGACCCAGTACTTC.

This sequence joins TRBV7-2 and TRBJ1-1; D gene uncertain. The CDR3 contains 15 residues. The germline V gene encodes CDR1 SGHTA and CDR2 FQGNSA. V gave up 3 bases and J gave up 2 bases, with 13 bases separating them. The CDR3 nucleotides read TGTGCCAGCAGCTTTGTCGGGCAGGCTAACACTGAAGCTTTCTTT. Its translation: CASSFVGQANTEAFF.

This clone was recorded at least ten times. This chain joins TRBV9 and TRBJ2-5; TRBD2 matches at 7 bases. V shed 1 base, J shed 5 bases, and the junction held 5 bases outside the gene matches. CDR1 is SGDLS, CDR2 YYNGEE, per germline. The CDR3 is made up of 14 amino acids. The DNA of the CDR3 is TGTGCCAGCAGCGTATACGGGGGGACCGAGACCCAGTACTTC. It codes for CASSVYGGTETQYF.

The chain carries TRBV10-3 and TRBJ1-5; D remains unclear. CDR3 length: 12 amino acids. Germline lookup yields CDR1 ENHRY and CDR2 SYGVKD. V lost 5 bases and J lost 7, with 9 bases in between. The CDR3: CAISLTGQPQHF. The CDR3 nucleotides read TGTGCCATCAGTTTGACGGGACAGCCCCAGCATTTT.

The chain is built from TRBV6-1 and TRBJ1-4, with D hard to call. The germline CDR1 and CDR2 sequences are MNHNS and SASEGT. V shed 5 bases and J shed 0 bases, with 7 bases lying between them. This CDR3 is built from 14 residues. CDR3 nucleotides: TGTGCCAGCAGTTCTGTTGCAACTAATGAAAAACTGTTTTTT. Amino acids: CASSSVATNEKLFF.

V usage is TRBV4-1 and J usage is TRBJ2-7; D possibly matches TRBD1 or TRBD2 (5 bases each). Trimming took 3 bases from V and 0 from J, leaving 12 bases between them. Germline V gives CDR1 MGHRA, CDR2 YSYEKL. This CDR3 spans 15 amino acids. CDR3 DNA: TGCGCCAGCAGCCAGGGGCTAGCCAACTCCTACGAGCAGTACTTC. Amino acid sequence: CASSQGLANSYEQYF.

The genes are TRBV19 and TRBJ2-7; D perhaps matches TRBD1 (6 bases). Between the trimmed V and J ends, which lost 4 bases and 5 bases, there was a span of 15 bases. The length of the CDR3 is 14 residues. The germline V gene has CDR1 LNHDA and CDR2 SQIVND (reference sequence). The CDR3 loop reads CASSNRDTRDEQYF. The CDR3 DNA is TGTGCCAGTAGTAACCGGGACACCAGGGACGAGCAGTACTTC. Variable domain in full (rest from reference TRBV19 and TRBJ2-7): DGGITQSPKYLFRKEGQNVTLSCEQNLNHDAMYWYRQDPGQGLRLIYYSQIVNDFQKGDIAEGYSVSREKKESFPLTVTSAQKNPTAFYLCASSNRDTRDEQYFGPGTRLTVT.

The V call is TRBV5-1, the J call TRBJ1-3, with D possibly TRBD1 on 6 matching bases. The CDR3 has 15 amino acids. V was trimmed by 5 bases and J by 4 bases, leaving 16 bases between them. Germline CDR1 is SGHRS and CDR2 is YFSETQ. Written as DNA, the CDR3 is TGCGCCAGCAGTTGGGCCTCCGGGGGCGGAAACACCATATATTTT. This translates into CASSWASGGGNTIYF.

This clone was seen only a few times. The chain joins TRBV13 to TRBJ1-1; a possible D gene is TRBD1 (5 bases). Trimming took off 7 bases at V and 5 bases at J, with 11 bases between the two ends. CDR1 is PRHDT and CDR2 is FYEKMQ in the germline V gene (reference sequence). The CDR3 is 12 residues long. CDR3 loop: CASTSTGTEAFF. The CDR3 DNA reads as TGTGCCAGCACCTCTACAGGTACTGAAGCTTTCTTT.

The chain recombines TRBV19 with TRBJ1-4; maybe TRBD1 (6 bases). The length of the CDR3 is 13 residues. Germline CDR1 LNHDA, CDR2 SQIVND (reference sequence). The ends were cut back, 10 bases at V and 5 bases at J, with 14 bases in the middle. The CDR3 spells CATTGQKNEKLFF. In DNA, the CDR3 is TGTGCCACCACCGGACAGAAAAATGAAAAACTGTTTTTT.

CDR3 bases: TGCGCCAGCAGCCGAATCCCAGGGCAGCAAACCTACGAGCAGTACTTC. Translated: CASSRIPGQQTYEQYF. The chain combines TRBV4-1 with TRBJ2-5; D possibly corresponds to TRBD1 (5 bases). Gene TRBJ2-7 matches the end of the DNA better, so the J call may be wrong. Germline-derived CDR1 and CDR2 are MGHRA and YSYEKL. CDR3 length: 16 residues.

This clone was seen more than once but under ten times. The chain combines TRBV10-3 with TRBJ1-2; D gene uncertain. The CDR3 is made up of 12 amino acids. Germline V gene data show CDR1 as ENHRY and CDR2 as SYGVKD. The V and J ends lost 3 bases and 4 bases respectively, with 6 bases between them. DNA of the CDR3: TGTGCCATCAGTGAACAGAGCTATGGCTACACCTTC. Protein: CAISEQSYGYTF.

This clone was observed a single time. This rearrangement joins TRBV27 to TRBJ2-7; D might be TRBD1 or TRBD2, each matching 5 bases. CDR3 length: 13 residues. CDR1 is MNHEY, CDR2 SMNVEV, per germline (reference sequence). The V end was cut by 4 bases, the J end by 4 bases, with 11 bases between. The CDR3 DNA reads as TGTGCCAGCAGTTGGGACGGAAGATACGAGCAGTACTTC. Protein product: CASSWDGRYEQYF.

The chain has TRBV5-5 and TRBJ1-6; D gene ambiguous. The CDR3 totals 15 residues. Trimming left V 0 bases short and J 7 bases short, with 11 bases between. Germline lookup yields CDR1 SGHKS and CDR2 YYEKEE (reference sequence). CDR3 DNA sequence: TGTGCCAGCAGCTTGGACGACCGGGCGAATTCACCCCTCCACTTT. Protein: CASSLDDRANSPLHF.

This rearrangement joins TRBV19 to TRBJ1-3; maybe TRBD1 (5 bases). CDR3 length: 15 amino acids. With 5 bases removed from V and 2 bases from J, the gap between germline ends came to 13 bases. Germline CDR1 reads LNHDA; CDR2 reads SQIVND (reference sequence). DNA of the CDR3: TGTGCCAGTAGTTCGCAGGGTGGGACTGGAAACACCATATATTTT. Translating it yields CASSSQGGTGNTIYF. Based on the CDR3 plus reference TRBV19 and TRBJ1-3, the full variable domain is DGGITQSPKYLFRKEGQNVTLSCEQNLNHDAMYWYRQDPGQGLRLIYYSQIVNDFQKGDIAEGYSVSREKKESFPLTVTSAQKNPTAFYLCASSSQGGTGNTIYFGEGSWLTVV.

V gene TRBV5-4 combines with J gene TRBJ2-2; tentatively, D is TRBD1 (5 bases). The V and J ends lost 0 bases and 1 base respectively, with 10 bases between them. Germline V gives CDR1 SGHNT, CDR2 YYREEE (reference sequence). This CDR3 is 16 amino acids long. CDR3 coding DNA: TGTGCCAGCAGCTTGGACAGGCCTCTGAACACCGGGGAGCTGTTTTTT. Translation gives CASSLDRPLNTGELFF.

CDR3 coding DNA: TGTGCCAGCACCTTCTGGGGAGGCGAGGGCAATCAGCCCCAGCATTTT. It yields the protein CASTFWGGEGNQPQHF. The J gene is TRBJ1-5, the V gene TRBV27; D call uncertain. There are 16 residues in the CDR3. V dropped 7 bases and J dropped 2 bases, with 18 bases sitting between them. CDR1 and CDR2 (germline): MNHEY, SMNVEV (reference sequence).

The chain employs TRBV10-3 and TRBJ1-5; TRBD1 is a possible D gene (6 bases). The V end lost 10 bases, the J end lost 0 bases, and 13 bases lay between the germline ends. Germline V lookup: CDR1 ENHRY, CDR2 SYGVKD. This CDR3 has 14 amino acids. This CDR3 is CATLDSNSNQPQHF. The CDR3 bases are TGTGCCACCTTGGACAGCAATAGCAATCAGCCCCAGCATTTT.